This TCR beta chain derives from a study of T cells expressing NK-cell markers (TCRdb year 2020). The study in broad terms: Eight donors provided sorted CD3+CD56+NKG2C+, CD3+CD56+NKG2C- and CD3+CD56-NKG2C+ T-cell subsets, whose TCR beta-chain repertoires were profiled. Randomly selected healthy volunteers, three men and five women, were used as the eight sequenced donors. Of the eight sequenced donors, seven were found to be HCMV-seropositive and one was found to be HCMV-seronegative. Sequencing of the libraries produced 2 x 150 bp reads on Illumina HiSeq 2000/2500, MiSeq or NextSeq. Points the paper makes about the study in general: Those dominant clonotypes were again the most abundant among CD3+CD56-NKG2C+ cells in a few donors, at roughly 28.3-60.1%. In six donors, the dominant CD3+CD56+NKG2C+ clonotypes were found to rank among the top 10 CD8+ clonotypes and to make up roughly 1.0-7.5% of CD8+ T cells. It remained unclear whether the expanded NKG2C-expressing T cell clones were specific for HCMV antigens.

Counted from cysteine to phenylalanine, this CDR3 has 15 amino acids. The DNA is unrecorded. As encoded in the germline V gene, CDR1 is MNHEY while CDR2 is SVGEGT. A note on this clonotype: Its antigen has not been determined.

This sample was sequenced with an Illumina HiSeq 2000. The TCR beta cDNA libraries were made using 5'RACE template switching, a step that added both a universal primer site and unique molecular identifiers. Synthesis of cDNA was primed from the TCR beta constant segment and was followed by two consecutive PCR amplification steps. The paper's processing steps were these. MIGEC was used to demultiplex reads and group the reads by UMI, and MiTCR was used to assemble and quantify clonotypes. To exclude erroneous sequences, only TCR cDNA sequences supported by at least two reads were retained. The tcR package was used for downstream repertoire analysis, and clonotypes were matched between fractions using CDR3 nucleotide sequence together with V segment. VDJmatch was used to annotate antigen specificity against VDJdb, with one amino acid substitution in CDR3 allowed. Through TCRdb reprocessing, the reads give one entry per CDR3 protein sequence; DNA is omitted. What appears here as the V and J calls and clone size reflects TCRdb's work, not the paper's. In this sample's table one finds 250,000 to 300,000 distinct CDR3 sequences. About 0.39% of the sample goes to the ten largest clones.

To determine HCMV serostatus, a commercial ELISA kit was used to detect HCMV-specific IgG in serum. Peripheral blood mononuclear cells were isolated from blood by Ficoll density gradient centrifugation. The specimen sequenced was blood T cells: a sorted CD56 or NKG2C T cell subset, CD4+ or CD8+ T cells, or bulk PBMC T cells (not recorded which). This sequence uses TRBV6-2 or TRBV6-3 and TRBJ2-1; TCRdb gives TRBD1 as the D gene, but with no DNA this cannot be confirmed. This receptor was identified in a man aged 18 to 35 in good health. Donor details come from another sample of the same person, matched by shared clones. The CDR3 reads as follows: CASSFPLGPGNEQFF.